At least ten counts were recorded for the clone carrying this T cell receptor beta chain. Researchers took RNA transcripts and amplified TCR beta CDR3 regions from them. RT-PCR was first run with HTBI primers, then multiplex PCR in a second round. TCRdb processed the multiplex PCR reads anew with MiXCR; each CDR3 protein has one entry. Of nearly 400,000 distinct CDR3 sequences in the sample, about 18% were seen once. Per the germline V gene, CDR1 is SEHNR and CDR2 is FQNEAQ (reference sequence). Between the trimmed V and J ends, which lost 0 bases and 5 bases, there was a span of 16 bases. The length of the CDR3 is 16 residues. Researchers turned away patients with other autoimmune diseases, uncontrolled infections, pregnancy or lactation. Clinical symptoms, serum thyroxine, TRAb, thyroid ultrasound and orbital computed tomography were relied on for diagnosis. This sample was taken from a study of Graves' ophthalmopathy and Graves' hyperthyroidism.

The receptor was isolated from a woman between 18 and 29 years old with Graves' ophthalmopathy. V and J are TRBV7-9 and TRBJ2-5; D gene ambiguous. The sample consisted of peripheral blood. The CDR3 coding sequence is TGTGCCAGCAGCTTAGCGAAGAGCTTTCCAGAGGAGACCCAGTACTTC. This sequence encodes CASSLAKSFPEETQYF.